The 8 T cell receptor beta chains in this list originate from one sample, sequenced in a study of cytomegalovirus exposure and HLA in healthy donors listed by TCRdb under 2017. Library generation was performed with the immunoSEQ multiplex PCR assay. For the multiplex PCR, a mixture combining 60 forward primers for TCR Vbeta segments and 13 reverse primers for TCR Jbeta segments was used. Here the immuneACCESS table is served through TCRdb, limited to in-frame sequences with V and J called. Missing clones are a known gap in these copies; in checked studies unresolved V genes cover under half, and the rest lacks a known reason. The sample table contains 100,000 to 150,000 clones; only one count was recorded for 83% of them. 0.95% to 1.5% of the sample goes to the ten largest clones. The source material was PBMCs. The receptors originated from a girl aged 2-9 years in good health and CMV-seronegative.

This clone was observed a single time. The gene calls are TRBV15 and TRBJ1-5; 8 bases agree with TRBD1. The CDR3 runs to 15 residues. J lost 10 bases, V lost 0 bases, and 8 bases had no gene match. The germline CDR1 and CDR2 sequences are LNHNV and YYDKDF (reference sequence). This chain's CDR3 is CATSRDLGTGDPQHF. The CDR3 DNA reads as TGTGCCACCAGCAGAGATCTAGGGACAGGCGACCCCCAGCATTTT.

V gene TRBV4-1 combines with J gene TRBJ2-5; no clear D. V was trimmed by 4 bases and J by 3 bases, leaving 18 bases between them. Germline-derived CDR1 and CDR2 are MGHRA and YSYEKL. This CDR3 region has 16 residues. CDR3 coding DNA: TGCGCCAGCAGCCGCCTTTCGCCGGGTCCTGAAGAGACCCAGTACTTC. Translated: CASSRLSPGPEETQYF.

The CDR3, as DNA: TGCGCCAGCAGCCAAGGGACCGGGACAGGGCATTTCCTTGGCAATCAGCCCCAGCATTTT. It encodes CASSQGTGTGHFLGNQPQHF. The genes are TRBV4-1 and TRBJ1-5; the match to TRBD1 covers 9 bases. Germline loops: CDR1 MGHRA, CDR2 YSYEKL. J lost 2 bases, V lost 1 base, and 15 bases had no gene match. There are 20 residues in the CDR3.

The rearrangement links TRBV4-1 to TRBJ1-2, with D unresolved. Germline V gene data show CDR1 as MGHRA and CDR2 as YSYEKL. The CDR3 has 14 amino acids. Trimming cost V 3 bases and J 7 bases, with 15 bases left between them. In nucleotides, the CDR3 is TGCGCCAGCAGCCAGGAAAACATGGGAGGTGGCTACACCTTC. This codes for CASSQENMGGGYTF.

Worth noting for this clone: The junction and the germline gene differ at one end; a read error may be behind it. CDR3: CASSPGTGGSHEQYF. CDR3 bases: TGTGCCAGCAGCCCCGGGACAGGGGGCTCCCACGAGCAGTACTTC. This rearrangement joins TRBV7-6 to TRBJ2-7, with TRBD1 matching over 12 bases. CDR3 length: 15 residues. The germline CDR1 and CDR2 sequences are SGHVS and FNYEAQ.

Here the CDR3 reads CASSLVSVGGFSTDTQYF. The CDR3 nucleotides are TGCGCCAGCAGCTTGGTTTCAGTGGGAGGTTTTTCCACAGATACGCAGTATTTT. This rearrangement joins TRBV5-1 to TRBJ2-3, with D maybe TRBD2 (6 bases). The germline V gene has CDR1 SGHRS and CDR2 YFSETQ. There are 18 residues in the CDR3. The V gene lost 0 bases and the J gene lost 2 bases, with 19 bases spanning the gap.

This chain joins TRBV28 and TRBJ1-2, with a tentative D call TRBD1 (6 bases). The CDR3 extends over 16 amino acids. Germline-derived CDR1 and CDR2 are MDHEN and SYDVKM. V was shortened by 6 bases and J by 1 base, with 18 bases between the two germline ends. CDR3 amino acids: CASSQGPSPLNYGYTF. The CDR3 region has the DNA TGTGCCAGCAGCCAGGGGCCCTCACCCCTTAACTATGGCTACACCTTC.

This clone was recorded once. V usage is TRBV18 and J usage is TRBJ1-1, with 7 bases matching TRBD1. The CDR3 covers 15 residues. Per germline, CDR1 KGHSH and CDR2 LQKENI. Losses at the gene ends were 0 bases for V and 1 base for J; bases not matched to a gene: 2. The DNA for the CDR3 is TGTGCCAGCTCACCACCTAAGGGGGCGAACACTGAAGCTTTCTTT. Encoded protein: CASSPPKGANTEAFF.